This TCR beta chain was found in a study of early stage breast cancer tumors. Study-wide points: Bulk DNA sequencing of unsorted cells missed chain pairing and markers.

The length of the CDR3 is 15 residues. Germline lookup yields CDR1 MNHNS and CDR2 SASEGT. The J segment lost 8 bases and the V segment lost 1 base, leaving 3 bases of the junction unmatched. This clone was detected a few times. What it recognizes is unknown. This table comes from immunoSEQ multiplex PCR, and its TCRdb copy is limited to in-frame clones, with some not included. This sample carries around 53,000 clones, 75% to 95% of them seen once, and the ten largest clones take 4.5% to 5%. The gene calls are TRBV6-1 and TRBJ2-1; the match to TRBD2 covers 12 bases. The material sequenced was blood. This TCR was recovered from a person aged 65 to 79 with breast cancer. The CDR3 DNA reads as TGTGCCAGCAGTGAAGGGACTAGCGGGGCAGATGAGCAGTTCTTC. Translation: CASSEGTSGADEQFF.